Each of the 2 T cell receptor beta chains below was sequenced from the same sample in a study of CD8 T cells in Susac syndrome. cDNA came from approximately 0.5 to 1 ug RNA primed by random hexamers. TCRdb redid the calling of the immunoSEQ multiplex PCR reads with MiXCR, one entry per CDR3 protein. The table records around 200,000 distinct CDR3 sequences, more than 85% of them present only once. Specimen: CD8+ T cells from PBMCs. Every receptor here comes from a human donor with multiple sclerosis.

CDR3 coding DNA: TGTGCCAGCAGCACTCGCGGGGACACTGAAGCTTTCTTT. It encodes CASSTRGDTEAFF. The chain joins TRBV6-5 to TRBJ1-1; D remains ambiguous. This CDR3 comprises 13 residues. Germline V gene data show CDR1 as MNHEY and CDR2 as SVGAGI. Trimming took 6 bases from V and 3 from J, leaving 11 bases between them.

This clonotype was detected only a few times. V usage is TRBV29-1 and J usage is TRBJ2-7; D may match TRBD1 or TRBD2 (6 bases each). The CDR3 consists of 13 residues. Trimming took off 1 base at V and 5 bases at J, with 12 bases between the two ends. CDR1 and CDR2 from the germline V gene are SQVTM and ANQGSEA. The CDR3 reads CSVEGQGRNEQYF. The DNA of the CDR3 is TGCAGCGTTGAAGGGCAGGGGAGGAACGAGCAGTACTTC.